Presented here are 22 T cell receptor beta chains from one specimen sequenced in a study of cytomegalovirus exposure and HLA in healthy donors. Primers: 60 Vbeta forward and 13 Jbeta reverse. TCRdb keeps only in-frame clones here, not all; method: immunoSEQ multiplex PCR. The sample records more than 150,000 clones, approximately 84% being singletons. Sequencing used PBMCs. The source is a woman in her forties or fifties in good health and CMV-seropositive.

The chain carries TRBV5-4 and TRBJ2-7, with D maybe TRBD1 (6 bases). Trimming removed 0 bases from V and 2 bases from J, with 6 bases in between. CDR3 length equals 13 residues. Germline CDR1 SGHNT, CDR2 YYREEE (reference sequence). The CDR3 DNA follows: TGTGCCAGCAGCTTGGAGGGGGCCTACGAGCAGTACTTC. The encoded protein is CASSLEGAYEQYF.

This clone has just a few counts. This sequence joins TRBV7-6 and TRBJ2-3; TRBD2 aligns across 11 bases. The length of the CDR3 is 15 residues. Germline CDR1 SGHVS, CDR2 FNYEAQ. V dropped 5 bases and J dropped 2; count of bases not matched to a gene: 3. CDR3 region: CASSLSGGDTDTQYF. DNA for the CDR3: TGTGCCAGCAGCCTTAGCGGGGGGGACACAGATACGCAGTATTTT.

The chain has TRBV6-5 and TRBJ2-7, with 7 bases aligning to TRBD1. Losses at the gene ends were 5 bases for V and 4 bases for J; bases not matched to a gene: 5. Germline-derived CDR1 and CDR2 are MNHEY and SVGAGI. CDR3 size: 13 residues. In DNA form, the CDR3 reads TGTGCCAGCAGTCGCTCGGGACAGTACGAGCAGTACTTC. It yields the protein CASSRSGQYEQYF.

CDR3 DNA sequence: TGTGCCAGCAGCTTTTGGGACATTCCCCAGAACACTGAAGCTTTCTTT. Its protein is CASSFWDIPQNTEAFF. The chain employs TRBV7-3 and TRBJ1-1; D is possibly TRBD1 (6 bases). This CDR3 contains 16 residues. With 3 bases removed from V and 1 base from J, the gap between germline ends came to 15 bases. Germline V CDR1 and CDR2: SGHTA, FQGTGA.

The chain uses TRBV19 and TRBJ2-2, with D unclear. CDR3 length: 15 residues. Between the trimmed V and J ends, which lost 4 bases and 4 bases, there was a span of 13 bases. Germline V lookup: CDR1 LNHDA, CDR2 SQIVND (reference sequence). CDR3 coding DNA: TGTGCCAGTAGTAAGGAGTTTATGTTCACCGGGGAGCTGTTTTTT. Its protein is CASSKEFMFTGELFF.

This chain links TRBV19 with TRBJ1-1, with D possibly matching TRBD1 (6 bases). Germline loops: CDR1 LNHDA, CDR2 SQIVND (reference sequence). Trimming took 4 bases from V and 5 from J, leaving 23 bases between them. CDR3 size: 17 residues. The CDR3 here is CASSRGWGGASGTEAFF. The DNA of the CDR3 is TGTGCCAGTAGTAGGGGGTGGGGGGGCGCGTCGGGAACTGAAGCTTTCTTT.

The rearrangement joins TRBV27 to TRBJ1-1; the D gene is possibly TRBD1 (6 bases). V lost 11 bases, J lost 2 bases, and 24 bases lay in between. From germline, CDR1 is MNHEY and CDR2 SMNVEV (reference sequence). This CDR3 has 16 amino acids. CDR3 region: CAGTPGTENKNTEAFF. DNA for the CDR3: TGTGCCGGGACACCCGGGACCGAAAACAAAAACACTGAAGCTTTCTTT.

The CDR3 DNA reads TGCGCCAGCAGCTCGACAGAGAACACTGAAGCTTTCTTT. Translation: CASSSTENTEAFF. The chain is built from TRBV5-1 and TRBJ1-1, with D maybe TRBD1 (5 bases). The CDR3 is 13 residues long. Deletions cut 3 bases from V and 1 base from J, with 7 bases between. Germline lookup yields CDR1 SGHRS and CDR2 YFSETQ. The full variable domain, its missing parts supplied by reference TRBV5-1 and TRBJ1-1, is KAGVTQTPRYLIKTRGQQVTLSCSPISGHRSVSWYQQTPGQGLQFLFEYFSETQRNKGNFPGRFSGRQFSNSRSEMNVSTLELGDSALYLCASSSTENTEAFFGQGTRLTVV.

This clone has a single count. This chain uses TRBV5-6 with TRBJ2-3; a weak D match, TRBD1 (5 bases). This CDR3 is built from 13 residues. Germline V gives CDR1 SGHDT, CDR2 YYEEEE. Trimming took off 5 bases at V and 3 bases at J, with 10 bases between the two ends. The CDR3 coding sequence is TGTGCCAGCAGAGGAACAGGAACAGATACGCAGTATTTT. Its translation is CASRGTGTDTQYF.

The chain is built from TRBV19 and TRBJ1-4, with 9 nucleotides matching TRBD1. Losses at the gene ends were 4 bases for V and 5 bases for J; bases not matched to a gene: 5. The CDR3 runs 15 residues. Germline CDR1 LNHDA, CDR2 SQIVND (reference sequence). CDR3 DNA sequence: TGTGCCAGTAGTACCCGGGACAGGGCGAATGAAAAACTGTTTTTT. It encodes CASSTRDRANEKLFF.

Here the CDR3 reads CASSPPPLTARGEKLFF. CDR3 nucleotides: TGTGCCAGCTCACCCCCCCCCTTGACAGCTAGGGGTGAAAAACTGTTTTTT. V usage is TRBV18 and J usage is TRBJ1-4, with a tentative D call TRBD1 (5 bases). CDR3 length: 17 amino acids. The germline V and J ends were trimmed by 3 bases and 7 bases, with 21 bases remaining between them. CDR1 and CDR2 from the germline V gene are KGHSH and LQKENI.

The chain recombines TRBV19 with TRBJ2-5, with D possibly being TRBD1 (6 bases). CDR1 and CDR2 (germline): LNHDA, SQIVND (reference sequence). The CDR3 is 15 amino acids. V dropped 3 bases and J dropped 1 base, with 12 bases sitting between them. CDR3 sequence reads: CASSINGQIQETQYF. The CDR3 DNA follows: TGTGCCAGTAGTATTAATGGACAGATCCAAGAGACCCAGTACTTC.

CDR3 DNA sequence: TGTGCCTGGGCGGGGGGCGGCGAAGAAAAACTGTTTTTT. Its protein is CAWAGGGEEKLFF. The chain employs TRBV30 and TRBJ1-4; D is perhaps TRBD1 (6 bases). CDR1 and CDR2 from the germline V gene are GTSNPN and SVGIG (reference sequence). This CDR3 is built from 13 residues. The V end lost 5 bases, the J end lost 8 bases, and 15 bases lay between the germline ends.

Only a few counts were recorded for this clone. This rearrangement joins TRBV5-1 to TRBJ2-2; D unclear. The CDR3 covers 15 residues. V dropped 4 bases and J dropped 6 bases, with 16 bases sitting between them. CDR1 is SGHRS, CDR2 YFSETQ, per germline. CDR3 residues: CASSRQDLKAGELFF. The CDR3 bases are TGCGCCAGCAGCCGGCAGGATCTCAAGGCCGGGGAGCTGTTTTTT.

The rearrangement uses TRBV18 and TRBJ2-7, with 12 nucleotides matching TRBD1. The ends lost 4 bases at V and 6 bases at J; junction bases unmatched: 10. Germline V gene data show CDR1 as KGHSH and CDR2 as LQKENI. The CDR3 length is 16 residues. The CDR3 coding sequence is TGTGCCAGCTCACGGGGATCCGGGACAGGGGGCTCCGAGCAGTACTTC. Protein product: CASSRGSGTGGSEQYF.

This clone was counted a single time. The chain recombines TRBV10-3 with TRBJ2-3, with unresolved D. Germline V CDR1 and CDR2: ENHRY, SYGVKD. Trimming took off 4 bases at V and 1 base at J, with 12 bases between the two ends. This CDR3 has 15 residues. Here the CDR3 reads CAISVSSAGTDTQYF. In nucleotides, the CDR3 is TGTGCCATCAGTGTATCCAGCGCAGGCACAGATACGCAGTATTTT.

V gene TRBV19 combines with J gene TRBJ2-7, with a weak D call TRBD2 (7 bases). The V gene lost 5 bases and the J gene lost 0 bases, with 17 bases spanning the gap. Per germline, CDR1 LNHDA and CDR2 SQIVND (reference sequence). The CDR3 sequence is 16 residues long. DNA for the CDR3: TGTGCCAGTAGTCCCATTGCGGGGGCATACTCCTACGAGCAGTACTTC. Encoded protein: CASSPIAGAYSYEQYF.

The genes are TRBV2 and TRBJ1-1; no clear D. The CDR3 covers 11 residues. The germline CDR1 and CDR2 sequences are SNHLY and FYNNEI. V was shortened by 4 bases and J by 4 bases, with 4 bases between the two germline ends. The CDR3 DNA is TGTGCCAGCAGTGGAGGCACTGAAGCTTTCTTT. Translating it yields CASSGGTEAFF. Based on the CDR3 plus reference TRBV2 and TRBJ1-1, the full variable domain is EPEVTQTPSHQVTQMGQEVILRCVPISNHLYFYWYRQILGQKVEFLVSFYNNEISEKSEIFDDQFSVERPDGSNFTLKIRSTKLEDSAMYFCASSGGTEAFFGQGTRLTVV.

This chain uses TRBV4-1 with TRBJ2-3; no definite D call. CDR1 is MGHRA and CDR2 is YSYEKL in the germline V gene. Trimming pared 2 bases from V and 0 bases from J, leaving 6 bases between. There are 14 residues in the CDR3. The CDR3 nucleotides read TGCGCCAGCAGCCAATACTGGAGCACAGATACGCAGTATTTT. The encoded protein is CASSQYWSTDTQYF.

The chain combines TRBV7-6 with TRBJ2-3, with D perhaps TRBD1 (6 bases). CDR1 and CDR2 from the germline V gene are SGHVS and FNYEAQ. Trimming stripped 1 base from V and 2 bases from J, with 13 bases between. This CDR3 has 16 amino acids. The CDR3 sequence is CASSLGPPGDTDTQYF. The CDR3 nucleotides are TGTGCCAGCAGCTTAGGGCCCCCAGGGGACACAGATACGCAGTATTTT.

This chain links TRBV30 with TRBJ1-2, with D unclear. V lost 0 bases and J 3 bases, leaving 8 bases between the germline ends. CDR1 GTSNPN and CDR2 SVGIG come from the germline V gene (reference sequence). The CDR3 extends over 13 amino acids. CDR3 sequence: CAWSVQSYYGYTF. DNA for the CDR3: TGTGCCTGGAGTGTACAATCGTACTATGGCTACACCTTC.

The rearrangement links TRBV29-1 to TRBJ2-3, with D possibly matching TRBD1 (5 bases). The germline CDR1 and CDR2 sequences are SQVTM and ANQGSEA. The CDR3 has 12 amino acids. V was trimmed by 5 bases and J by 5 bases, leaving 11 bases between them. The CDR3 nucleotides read TGCAGCGTTTCCGACAGCCGAGATACGCAGTATTTT. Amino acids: CSVSDSRDTQYF.